The clone carrying this T cell receptor (beta chain) appeared many times. This sample was included in a study of early T cells in non-severe SARS-CoV-2 infection. At the level of the study: Investigators sequenced bulk RNA drawn from unsorted whole blood, and chains remained unpaired.

Germline loops: CDR1 SEHNR, CDR2 FQNEAQ (reference sequence). This CDR3 has 14 amino acids. V gave up 5 bases and J gave up 0 bases, with 10 bases separating them. Using its own MiXCR run on the 5' RACE reads, TCRdb lists one record per CDR3 protein. In the table there are 50,000 to 85,000 distinct CDR3 sequences, around 9% of which are singletons. The material sequenced was whole blood. The genes are TRBV7-9 and TRBJ1-1; D is ambiguous. The source of this sequence is an adult who was a healthcare worker with PCR-confirmed SARS-CoV-2 infection or an uninfected control (not recorded which). CDR3 sequence (DNA): TGTGCCAGCAGCCGAGAGGGTATGAACACTGAAGCTTTCTTT. It specifies CASSREGMNTEAFF. Combining the CDR3 with reference TRBV7-9 and TRBJ1-1 gives the whole variable domain DTGVSQNPRHKITKRGQNVTFRCDPISEHNRLYWYRQTLGQGPEFLTYFQNEAQLEKSRLLSDRFSAERPKGSFSTLEIQRTEQGDSAMYLCASSREGMNTEAFFGQGTRLTVV.